These 7 T cell receptor beta chains were all obtained from the same sample, sequenced in a study of cytomegalovirus exposure and HLA in healthy donors. Primers included in the PCR were 60 Vbeta and 13 Jbeta primers. The table came from immunoSEQ multiplex PCR; TCRdb's copy has only in-frame clones and leaves some out. This table has under 200,000 clones, approximately 80% appearing once. The sample consisted of PBMCs. The receptors shown here come from a woman in her 50s in good health and CMV-seronegative.

This clone came up a few times. The rearrangement links TRBV18 to TRBJ2-5, with a weak D call TRBD1 (5 bases). This CDR3 contains 14 residues. Germline assignment: CDR1 KGHSH and CDR2 LQKENI. The V and J ends lost 2 bases and 2 bases respectively, with 9 bases between them. The CDR3 DNA reads as TGTGCCAGCTCACCAGGCAGGGTACAAGAGACCCAGTACTTC. Translation gives CASSPGRVQETQYF.

This sequence joins TRBV28 and TRBJ2-7; 9 positions agree with TRBD1. The V and J ends lost 10 bases and 3 bases, in that order; junction bases with no gene match: 16. CDR1 MDHEN and CDR2 SYDVKM come from the germline V gene. CDR3 length: 16 amino acids. The CDR3 DNA follows: TGTGCCACCCATTCCCTATGGGGACAGGGAGTCTACGAGCAGTACTTC. The encoded protein is CATHSLWGQGVYEQYF.

The chain recombines TRBV15 with TRBJ2-1; D may be TRBD2 (5 bases). The CDR3 extends over 14 amino acids. Germline V gene lookup returns CDR1 LNHNV and CDR2 YYDKDF (reference sequence). The V end lost 0 bases, the J end lost 9 bases, and 12 bases lay between the germline ends. DNA of the CDR3: TGTGCCACCAGCAGAGAGTTCGCGGGCCGTGAGCAGTTCTTC. This encodes CATSREFAGREQFF.

This chain joins TRBV2 and TRBJ2-5, with 9 positions matching TRBD2. The CDR3 consists of 13 residues. The germline V gene has CDR1 SNHLY and CDR2 FYNNEI. Losses at the gene ends were 4 bases for V and 3 bases for J; bases not matched to a gene: 0. The CDR3 loop reads CASSGLAEETQYF. DNA for the CDR3: TGTGCCAGCAGTGGACTAGCGGAAGAGACCCAGTACTTC.

The chain couples TRBV28 to TRBJ2-7; 7 nucleotides match TRBD1. From germline, CDR1 is MDHEN and CDR2 SYDVKM. The CDR3 totals 14 residues. J gave up 11 bases and V 6 bases, and 16 bases lay outside the gene matches. Here the CDR3 DNA reads TGTGCCAGCAGCTACAGGGGTCCTTTATCTGAGGAGTACTTC. Translating gives CASSYRGPLSEEYF.

J is TRBJ2-5 and V is TRBV14; TRBD1 aligns across 9 bases. The germline V gene encodes CDR1 SGHDN and CDR2 FVKESK. The CDR3 has 14 amino acids. Germline trimming cut 2 bases from V and 11 bases from J; bases unmatched to any gene: 9. In nucleotides, the CDR3 is TGTGCCAGCAGCCAAAGGACAGGGGCGGGAGAGCAGTACTTC. Amino acid sequence: CASSQRTGAGEQYF.

The chain combines TRBV6-5 with TRBJ2-7; D is possibly TRBD1 (6 bases). The CDR3 totals 15 residues. Trimming removed 0 bases from V and 6 bases from J, with 15 bases in between. Looked up from germline, CDR1 is MNHEY and CDR2 is SVGAGI. Here the CDR3 DNA reads TGTGCCAGCAGTTACTCGACAGGTTCTTCGGTCGAGCAGTACTTC. As protein: CASSYSTGSSVEQYF.